Only a few counts were recorded for the clone carrying this TCR beta chain. Its antigen is not identified. Indicated time point: sample taken at primary tumor resection. Unsorted tumor, nontumor lung tissue or cryopreserved PBMC supplied the whole RNA. The donor group consisted of around 66 patients who had untreated, early-stage non-small cell lung cancer. This specimen comes from a study of spatial heterogeneity in lung cancer. About the study: Sequence detection consistently recorded a greater number of beta-chain than alpha-chain sequences. For the average unique TCR and UMI combination, more than 8.5 occurrences appeared in raw reads. Study results and caveats: Resection saw ubiquitous expanded tumor TCRs appear in blood more than follow-up did.

Via MiXCR, TCRdb re-called the 5' RACE reads, giving one row per CDR3 protein. The repertoire has about 82,000 distinct CDR3 sequences, roughly 13% of them found once; the top ten carry 4.6%. V lost 6 bases to trimming and J lost 6 bases; unmatched junction nucleotides: 17. The CDR3 runs to 17 residues. Germline assignment: CDR1 MNHNY and CDR2 SVGAGI (reference sequence). The TCR originated in a male donor with early-stage non-small cell lung cancer. The material was PBMCs, obtained at surgery. The chain has TRBV6-6 and TRBJ2-3; the match to TRBD2 covers 8 bases. The CDR3 spells CASSALGGRGAEDTQYF. The CDR3 DNA sequence: TGTGCCAGCAGCGCCTTGGGAGGGCGGGGGGCGGAGGATACGCAGTATTTT.